Below are 10 T cell receptor beta chains sequenced from a single sample in a study of cytomegalovirus exposure and HLA in healthy donors. PCR primers comprised 60 Vbeta and 13 Jbeta primers. TCRdb keeps only in-frame clones here, not all; method: immunoSEQ multiplex PCR. The sample holds fewer than 300,000 clones; 86% are singletons and the top ten take almost 4%. Input material: PBMCs. Source of these receptors: a man between 35 and 55 years old in good health and CMV-seropositive.

The rearrangement links TRBV19 to TRBJ2-1; tentative D call: TRBD1 (6 bases). Germline CDR1 is LNHDA and CDR2 is SQIVND (reference sequence). V lost 6 bases and J lost 0, with 12 bases in between. CDR3 length: 15 amino acids. CDR3 nucleotides: TGTGCCAGTAGACAGGGAGCCTCCTCCTACAATGAGCAGTTCTTC. The encoded protein is CASRQGASSYNEQFF.

This chain joins TRBV11-2 and TRBJ1-4; the D gene is possibly TRBD1 (6 bases). Trimming pared 6 bases from V and 7 bases from J, leaving 12 bases between. Germline values: CDR1 SGHAT, CDR2 FQNNGV. The CDR3 extends over 13 amino acids. The CDR3 sequence: CASRTTGSEKLFF. The CDR3 DNA reads TGTGCCAGCAGGACGACAGGCAGTGAAAAACTGTTTTTT. The whole variable domain, filled in from reference TRBV11-2 and TRBJ1-4, reads EAGVAQSPRYKIIEKRQSVAFWCNPISGHATLYWYQQILGQGPKLLIQFQNNGVVDDSQLPKDRFSAERLKGVDSTLKIQPAKLEDSAVYLCASRTTGSEKLFFGSGTQLSVL.

A note on this clone: At one boundary the junction diverges from the germline segment, which might be a read error. The rearrangement uses TRBV7-9 and TRBJ2-7, with 7 bases matching TRBD1. The CDR3 spans 14 residues. CDR1 SEHNR and CDR2 FQNEAQ come from the germline V gene (reference sequence). The CDR3 spells CSSSFVQGKDEQYF. CDR3 nucleotide sequence: TGTTCCAGCAGCTTTGTACAGGGGAAGGACGAGCAGTACTTC.

Here the CDR3 DNA reads TGTGCCATCAGTGACTCCGGGACTTTATATGGCTACACCTTC. Translation gives CAISDSGTLYGYTF. This sequence joins TRBV10-3 and TRBJ1-2, with D perhaps matching TRBD1 (5 bases). The germline V gene encodes CDR1 ENHRY and CDR2 SYGVKD. This CDR3 contains 14 residues. V was cut by 3 bases and J by 5 bases, with 13 bases left in between.

The chain links TRBV6-5 to TRBJ1-4; 8 bases agree with TRBD1. The V gene's germline CDR1 is MNHEY and CDR2 SVGAGI. The CDR3 loop spans 14 amino acids. Germline trimming cut 10 bases from V and 7 bases from J; bases unmatched to any gene: 11. Here the CDR3 DNA reads TGTGCCAACGTTCAGGACAGGGAAGGTGAAAAACTGTTTTTT. Protein sequence: CANVQDREGEKLFF.

This clone was recorded once. The V and J genes are TRBV29-1 and TRBJ2-1; D gene ambiguous. This CDR3 comprises 12 residues. Trimming took 0 bases from V and 8 from J, leaving 8 bases between them. Germline V lookup: CDR1 SQVTM, CDR2 ANQGSEA. For the CDR3, the DNA is TGCAGCGTTGAAGAGCTAGGAGATGAGCAGTTCTTC. It codes for CSVEELGDEQFF.

J is TRBJ1-1 and V is TRBV19, with D perhaps matching TRBD1 (5 bases). The CDR3 covers 13 residues. The V gene's germline CDR1 is LNHDA and CDR2 SQIVND (reference sequence). Trimming cost V 7 bases and J 3 bases, with 12 bases left between them. The CDR3 is CASTDGGYTEAFF. The CDR3 DNA is TGTGCCAGTACCGATGGGGGGTACACTGAAGCTTTCTTT. The full variable domain, rest sourced from reference TRBV19 and TRBJ1-1, is DGGITQSPKYLFRKEGQNVTLSCEQNLNHDAMYWYRQDPGQGLRLIYYSQIVNDFQKGDIAEGYSVSREKKESFPLTVTSAQKNPTAFYLCASTDGGYTEAFFGQGTRLTVV.

In its sample, this clone was seen once. The chain has TRBV5-8 and TRBJ2-2; TRBD2 aligns across 13 bases. Germline V gives CDR1 SGHTS, CDR2 YDEGEE. After removal of 3 bases from V and 5 bases from J, the junction contained 7 bases not matched to a gene. The CDR3 extends over 17 amino acids. The chain's CDR3 is CASSSGLAGIGTGELFF. The CDR3 region has the DNA TGTGCCAGCAGCTCGGGACTAGCGGGGATCGGGACCGGGGAGCTGTTTTTT.

The V and J genes are TRBV7-9 and TRBJ1-4; a weak D match, TRBD1 (5 bases). CDR3 length: 15 amino acids. Deletions cut 3 bases from V and 3 bases from J, with 11 bases between. Per the germline V gene, CDR1 is SEHNR and CDR2 is FQNEAQ (reference sequence). The CDR3 nucleotides are TGTGCCAGCAGCTTCAGCAGGGCTGCTAATGAAAAACTGTTTTTT. Protein product: CASSFSRAANEKLFF.

The rearrangement joins TRBV4-1 to TRBJ2-7, with 12 bases fitting TRBD2. The germline V gene encodes CDR1 MGHRA and CDR2 YSYEKL. J was trimmed by 4 bases and V by 4 bases; bases with no gene match: 2. There are 14 residues in the CDR3. CDR3 sequence (DNA): TGCGCCAGCAGCCTACTAGCGGGGGGATACGAGCAGTACTTC. It codes for CASSLLAGGYEQYF.